This T cell receptor beta chain was recovered during a study of blood T cell repertoires in COVID-19. Looking at the study overall: Acute and convalescent COVID-19 samples came from the United States, Italy and Spain. T cells, B-cell-depleted T cells, or PBMCs supplied cDNA or gDNA.

Source study methods: The authors estimated nucleated cell counts from reference gene primer amplification. Data came from immunoSEQ multiplex PCR; TCRdb stores just in-frame clones and leaves some out. Clone size and the V and J calls come from that table; the DNA yielded D and trimming. This table holds 65,000 to 95,000 clones, around 81% found once. V lost 1 base and J 1 base, leaving 13 bases between the germline ends. The CDR3 has 16 residues. Germline loops: CDR1 LNHDA, CDR2 SQIVND (reference sequence). The source material was peripheral blood. The chain is built from TRBV19 and TRBJ1-1, with TRBD1 as a possible D gene (6 bases). This clonotype was obtained from an older man with active or convalescent COVID-19. This chain's CDR3 is CASSIVRTGWNTEAFF. As DNA, the CDR3 is TGTGCCAGTAGTATAGTGAGAACAGGGTGGAACACTGAAGCTTTCTTT. The full variable domain, in which reference TRBV19 and TRBJ1-1 provide the parts outside the CDR3, is DGGITQSPKYLFRKEGQNVTLSCEQNLNHDAMYWYRQDPGQGLRLIYYSQIVNDFQKGDIAEGYSVSREKKESFPLTVTSAQKNPTAFYLCASSIVRTGWNTEAFFGQGTRLTVV.